This TCR beta chain stems from a study of prognosis after radiotherapy for stage I lung cancer. Turning to this clonotype: One end of the junction is discordant with germline, which a read error may explain.

Using two-round multiplex PCR, the authors amplified TCR beta CDR3 from genomic DNA. It was primers specific to each TRBV and TRBJ gene that first-round PCR used. Each CDR3 protein is one row after TCRdb ran MiXCR on the multiplex PCR reads. Of 24,000 or so distinct CDR3 sequences listed, approximately 40% were seen once; the top ten hold 20% to 25%. The germline V gene encodes CDR1 LGHNA and CDR2 YNFKEQ. The CDR3 is 13 residues long. The source was PBMCs, collected before or after stereotactic body radiation therapy (not recorded which). This chain links TRBV4-2 with TRBJ2-7; D not certain. This receptor was taken from a donor at least 50 years old with non-small cell lung cancer. The CDR3 bases are TGTACCAGCAGCCTCCACCTTACCTACGAGCAGTACTTC. It translates to CTSSLHLTYEQYF.